This T cell receptor (beta chain) originates from a study of T-cell memory formation after mild COVID-19. The CDR3 is 11 amino acids. In germline, CDR1 is MNHEY, CDR2 SVGEGT. V was pared by 8 bases and J by 12 bases, with 13 bases between. TCRdb re-analysed the 5' RACE reads in MiXCR, keeping a single row per CDR3 protein. This table holds hundreds of thousands of distinct CDR3 sequences, over 7% found once. This clonotype originated in a man aged 18 to 29 who had mild COVID-19 (a few samples of this study predate the infection). Cell type and time point are not known. Material for sequencing was PBMCs or a T cell subset sorted from them (not recorded which). The chain is built from TRBV6-2 or TRBV6-3 and TRBJ1-4; no firm D call. CDR3 sequence reads: CASGRASQLFF. The CDR3 region has the DNA TGTGCCAGCGGCCGGGCCTCGCAACTGTTTTTT.